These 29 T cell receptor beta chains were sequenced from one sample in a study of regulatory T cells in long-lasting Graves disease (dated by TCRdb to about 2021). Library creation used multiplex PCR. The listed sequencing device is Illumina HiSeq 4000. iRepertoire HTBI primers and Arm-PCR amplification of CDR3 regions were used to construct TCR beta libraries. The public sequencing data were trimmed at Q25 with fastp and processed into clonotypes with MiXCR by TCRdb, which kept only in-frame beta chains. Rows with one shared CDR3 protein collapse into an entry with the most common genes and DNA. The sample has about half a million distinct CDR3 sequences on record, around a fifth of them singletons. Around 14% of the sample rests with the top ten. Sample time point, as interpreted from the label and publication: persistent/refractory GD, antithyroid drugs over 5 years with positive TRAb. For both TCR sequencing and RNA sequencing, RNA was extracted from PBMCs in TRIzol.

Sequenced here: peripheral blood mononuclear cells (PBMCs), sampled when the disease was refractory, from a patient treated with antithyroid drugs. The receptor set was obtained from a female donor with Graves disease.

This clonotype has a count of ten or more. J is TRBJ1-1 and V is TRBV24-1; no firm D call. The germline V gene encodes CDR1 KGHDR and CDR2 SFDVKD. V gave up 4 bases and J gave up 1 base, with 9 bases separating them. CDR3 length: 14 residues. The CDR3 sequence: CATSDSFKNTEAFF. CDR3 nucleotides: TGTGCCACCAGTGACTCGTTCAAGAACACTGAAGCTTTCTTT.

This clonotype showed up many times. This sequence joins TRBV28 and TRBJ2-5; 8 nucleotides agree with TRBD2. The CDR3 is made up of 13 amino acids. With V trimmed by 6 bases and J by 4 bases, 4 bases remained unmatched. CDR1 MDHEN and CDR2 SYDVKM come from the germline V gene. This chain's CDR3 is CASRLAGRETQYF. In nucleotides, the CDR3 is TGTGCCAGCAGATTAGCGGGGAGAGAGACCCAGTACTTC.

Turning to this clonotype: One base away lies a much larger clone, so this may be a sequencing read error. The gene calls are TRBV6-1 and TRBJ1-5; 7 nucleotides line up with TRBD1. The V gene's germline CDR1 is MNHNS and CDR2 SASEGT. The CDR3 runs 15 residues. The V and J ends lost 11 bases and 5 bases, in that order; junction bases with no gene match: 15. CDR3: CAGGGTVITYQPQHF. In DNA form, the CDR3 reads TGTGCCGGCGGAGGGACAGTGATTACATATCAGCCCCAGCATTTT.

CDR3 sequence (DNA): TGCGCCAGCAGCTTACGGACAGGGGACGAGCAGTACTTC. Translating gives CASSLRTGDEQYF. V and J are TRBV5-1 and TRBJ2-7, with 9 positions matching TRBD1. CDR3 size: 13 residues. Germline trimming cut 2 bases from V and 5 bases from J; bases unmatched to any gene: 2. CDR1 and CDR2 from the germline V gene are SGHRS and YFSETQ.

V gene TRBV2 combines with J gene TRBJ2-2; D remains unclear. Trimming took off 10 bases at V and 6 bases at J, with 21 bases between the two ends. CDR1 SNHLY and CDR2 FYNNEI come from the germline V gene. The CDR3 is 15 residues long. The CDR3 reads CATRASLWGSGELFF. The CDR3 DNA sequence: TGTGCCACCCGGGCCTCGCTCTGGGGATCCGGGGAGCTGTTTTTT.

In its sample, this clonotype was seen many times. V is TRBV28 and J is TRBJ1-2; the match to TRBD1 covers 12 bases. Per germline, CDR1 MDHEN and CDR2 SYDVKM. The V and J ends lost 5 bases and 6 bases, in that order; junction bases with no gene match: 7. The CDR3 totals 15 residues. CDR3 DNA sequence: TGTGCCAGCAGTCAACCGGGACAGGGGGCGAATGGCTACACCTTC. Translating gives CASSQPGQGANGYTF.

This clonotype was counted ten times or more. CDR3 in DNA: TGTGCCAGCAGGATCGGGGGGGGCTACACCTTC. Protein sequence: CASRIGGGYTF. The chain carries TRBV7-2 and TRBJ1-2, with D maybe TRBD1 (5 bases). CDR3 length: 11 residues. V lost 6 bases and J 8 bases, leaving 10 bases between the germline ends. CDR1 and CDR2 (germline): SGHTA, FQGNSA.

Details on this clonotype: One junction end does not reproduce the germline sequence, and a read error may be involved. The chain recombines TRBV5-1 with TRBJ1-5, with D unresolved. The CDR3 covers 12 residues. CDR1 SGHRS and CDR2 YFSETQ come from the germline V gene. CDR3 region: CASSTTNQPQHF. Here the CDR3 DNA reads TGTGCCAGCAGCACTACGAATCAGCCCCAGCATTTT.

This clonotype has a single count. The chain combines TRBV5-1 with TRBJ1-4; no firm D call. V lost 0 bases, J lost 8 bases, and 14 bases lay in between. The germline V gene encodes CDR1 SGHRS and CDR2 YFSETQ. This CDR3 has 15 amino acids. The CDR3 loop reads CASSLVGPIEEKLFF. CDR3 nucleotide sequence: TGCGCCAGCAGCTTGGTAGGGCCTATCGAAGAAAAACTGTTTTTT.

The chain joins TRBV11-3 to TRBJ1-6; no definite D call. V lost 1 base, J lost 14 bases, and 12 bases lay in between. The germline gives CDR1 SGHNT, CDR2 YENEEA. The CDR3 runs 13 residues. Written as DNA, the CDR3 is TGTGCCAGCAGCTTAGGGAGAACAGACACCCTCCACTTT. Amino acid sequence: CASSLGRTDTLHF.

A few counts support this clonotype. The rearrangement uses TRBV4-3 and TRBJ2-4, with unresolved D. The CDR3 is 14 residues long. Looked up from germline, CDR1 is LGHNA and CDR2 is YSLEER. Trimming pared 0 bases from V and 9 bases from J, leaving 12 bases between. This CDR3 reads CASSQETRPSIQYF. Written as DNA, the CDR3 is TGCGCCAGCAGCCAAGAGACGAGACCGAGCATTCAGTACTTC.

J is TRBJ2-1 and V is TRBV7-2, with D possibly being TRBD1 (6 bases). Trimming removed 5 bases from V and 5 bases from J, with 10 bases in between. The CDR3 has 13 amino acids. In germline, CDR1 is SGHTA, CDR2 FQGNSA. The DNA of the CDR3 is TGTGCCAGCAGCCGGGACATAGACAATGAGCAGTTCTTC. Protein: CASSRDIDNEQFF.

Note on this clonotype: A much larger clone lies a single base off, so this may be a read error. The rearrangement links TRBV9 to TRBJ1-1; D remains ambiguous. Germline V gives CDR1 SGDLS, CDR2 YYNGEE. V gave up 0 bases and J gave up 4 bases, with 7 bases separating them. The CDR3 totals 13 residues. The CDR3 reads CASSVDPSTEAFF. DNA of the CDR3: TGTGCCAGCAGCGTAGATCCGAGCACTGAAGCTTTCTTT.

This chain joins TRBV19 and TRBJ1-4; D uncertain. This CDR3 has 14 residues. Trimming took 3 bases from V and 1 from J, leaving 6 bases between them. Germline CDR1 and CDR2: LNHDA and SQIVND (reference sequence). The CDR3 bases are TGTGCCAGTAGTATCCGGGGAACTAATGAAAAACTGTTTTTT. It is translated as CASSIRGTNEKLFF.

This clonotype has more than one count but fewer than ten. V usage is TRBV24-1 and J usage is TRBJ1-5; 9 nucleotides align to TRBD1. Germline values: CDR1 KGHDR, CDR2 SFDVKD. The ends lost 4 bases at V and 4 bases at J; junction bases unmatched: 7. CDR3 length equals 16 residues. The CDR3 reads CATSEGTGIGNQPQHF. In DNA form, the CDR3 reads TGTGCCACCAGTGAGGGGACAGGGATCGGGAATCAGCCCCAGCATTTT.

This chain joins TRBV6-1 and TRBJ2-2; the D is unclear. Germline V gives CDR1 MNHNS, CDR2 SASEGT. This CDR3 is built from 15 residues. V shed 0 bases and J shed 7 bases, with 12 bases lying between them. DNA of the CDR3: TGTGCCAGCAGTGAAGCGTACTTACTCAGCGGGGAGCTGTTTTTT. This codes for CASSEAYLLSGELFF.

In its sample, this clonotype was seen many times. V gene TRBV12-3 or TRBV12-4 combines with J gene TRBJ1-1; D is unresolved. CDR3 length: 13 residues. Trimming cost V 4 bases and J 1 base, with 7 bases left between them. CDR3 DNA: TGTGCCAGCAGTTCTACCACGAACACTGAAGCTTTCTTT. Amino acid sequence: CASSSTTNTEAFF.

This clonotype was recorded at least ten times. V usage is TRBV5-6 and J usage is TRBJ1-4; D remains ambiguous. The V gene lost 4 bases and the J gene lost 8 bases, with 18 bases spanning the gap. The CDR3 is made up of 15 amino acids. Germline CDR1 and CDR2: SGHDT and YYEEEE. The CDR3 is CASSPDPYSGEKLFF. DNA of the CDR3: TGTGCCAGCAGCCCCGACCCCTATTCTGGCGAAAAACTGTTTTTT.

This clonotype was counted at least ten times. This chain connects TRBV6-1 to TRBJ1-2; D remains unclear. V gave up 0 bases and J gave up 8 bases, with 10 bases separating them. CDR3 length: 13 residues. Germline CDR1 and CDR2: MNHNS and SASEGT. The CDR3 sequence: CASSEALGFGYTF. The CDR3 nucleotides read TGTGCCAGCAGTGAAGCGCTAGGGTTCGGCTACACCTTC.

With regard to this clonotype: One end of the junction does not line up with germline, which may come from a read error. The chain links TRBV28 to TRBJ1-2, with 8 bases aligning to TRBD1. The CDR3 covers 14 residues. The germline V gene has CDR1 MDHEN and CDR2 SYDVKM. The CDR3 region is CASRSGQGTSADLF. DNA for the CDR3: TGTGCCAGCAGATCCGGACAGGGAACGTCCGCCGACCTCTTC.

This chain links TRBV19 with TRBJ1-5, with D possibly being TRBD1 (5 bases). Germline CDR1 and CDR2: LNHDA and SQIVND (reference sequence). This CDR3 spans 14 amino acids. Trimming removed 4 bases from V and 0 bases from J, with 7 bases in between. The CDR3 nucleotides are TGTGCCAGTAGTACAGGGTCTAGCAATCAGCCCCAGCATTTT. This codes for CASSTGSSNQPQHF.

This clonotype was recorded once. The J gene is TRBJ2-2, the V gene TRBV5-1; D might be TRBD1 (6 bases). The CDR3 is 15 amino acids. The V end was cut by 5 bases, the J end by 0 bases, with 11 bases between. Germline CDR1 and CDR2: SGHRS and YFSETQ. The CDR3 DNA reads TGCGCCAGCAGTCTGGGACACCCGAACACCGGGGAGCTGTTTTTT. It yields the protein CASSLGHPNTGELFF.

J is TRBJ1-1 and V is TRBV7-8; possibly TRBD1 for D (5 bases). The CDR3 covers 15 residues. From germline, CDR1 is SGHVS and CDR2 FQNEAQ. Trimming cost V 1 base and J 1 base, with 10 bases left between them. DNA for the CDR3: TGTGCCAGCAGCTTAGGTAGGGGTCGGAACACTGAAGCTTTCTTT. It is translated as CASSLGRGRNTEAFF.

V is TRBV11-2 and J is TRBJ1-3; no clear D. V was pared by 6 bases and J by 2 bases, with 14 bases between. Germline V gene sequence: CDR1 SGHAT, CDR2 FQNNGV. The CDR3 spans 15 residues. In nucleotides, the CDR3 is TGTGCCAGCAGGTTCGGGTTCTTAACTGGAAACACCATATATTTT. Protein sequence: CASRFGFLTGNTIYF.

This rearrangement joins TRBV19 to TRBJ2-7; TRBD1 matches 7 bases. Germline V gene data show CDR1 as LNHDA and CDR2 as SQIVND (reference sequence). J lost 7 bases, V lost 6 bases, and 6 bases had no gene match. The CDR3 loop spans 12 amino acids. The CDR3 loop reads CASSSGQVEQYF. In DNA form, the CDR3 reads TGTGCCAGTAGCTCAGGACAGGTGGAGCAGTACTTC.

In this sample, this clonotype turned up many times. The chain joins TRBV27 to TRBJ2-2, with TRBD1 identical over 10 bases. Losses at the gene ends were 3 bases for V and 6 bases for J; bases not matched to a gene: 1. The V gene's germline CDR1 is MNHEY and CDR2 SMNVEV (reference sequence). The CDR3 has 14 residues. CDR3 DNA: TGTGCCAGCAGTTTCGGACAGGGGGCCGGGGAGCTGTTTTTT. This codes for CASSFGQGAGELFF.

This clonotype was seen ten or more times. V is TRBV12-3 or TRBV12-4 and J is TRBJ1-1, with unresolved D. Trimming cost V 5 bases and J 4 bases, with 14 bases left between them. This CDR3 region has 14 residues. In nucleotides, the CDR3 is TGTGCCAGCAGTCTACCTAACGAAGCCACTGAAGCTTTCTTT. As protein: CASSLPNEATEAFF.

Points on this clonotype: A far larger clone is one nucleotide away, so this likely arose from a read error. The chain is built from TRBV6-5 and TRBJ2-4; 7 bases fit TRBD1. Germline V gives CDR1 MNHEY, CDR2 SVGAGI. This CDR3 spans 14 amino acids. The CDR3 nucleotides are TGTTCCAGCAGTTTAATAGGGGGCGCGTACATTCAGTACTTC. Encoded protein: CSSSLIGGAYIQYF.

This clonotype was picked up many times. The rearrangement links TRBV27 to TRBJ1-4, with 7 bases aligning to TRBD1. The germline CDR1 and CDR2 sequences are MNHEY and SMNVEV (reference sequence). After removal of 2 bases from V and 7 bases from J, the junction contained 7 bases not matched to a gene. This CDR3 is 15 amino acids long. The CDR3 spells CASSLTSGGLEKLFF. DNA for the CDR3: TGTGCCAGCAGTTTAACTTCAGGGGGGCTTGAAAAACTGTTTTTT.